This T cell receptor (beta chain) was recovered during a study of regulatory T cells in long-lasting Graves disease. Background on the study: The antithyroid drugs taken by newly diagnosed Graves' patients had been used for under 3 months.

This clonotype was detected a few times. As yet, its antigen is unknown. Specified time point: newly diagnosed GD, antithyroid drugs for less than 3 months. From PBMCs, RNA was extracted and then used to make the TCR library. The germline CDR1 and CDR2 sequences are MNHEY and SVGAGI. The CDR3 has 15 residues. V was clipped by 0 bases and J by 4 bases, with 13 bases between them. Study-level findings and limits: Persistent disease exhibited a predilection for TRBV28, TRBJ1-2 and TRBJ2-5.

Both iRepertoire HTBI primers and Arm-PCR of CDR3 regions were used to build the TCR beta libraries. In TCRdb, the multiplex PCR reads were re-called with MiXCR into one record per CDR3 protein. This repertoire shows 400,000 to 500,000 distinct CDR3 sequences, around 17% found once; its top ten account for 20% to 25%. The sample was also reused in another study, on T cells in Graves' hyperthyroidism and ophthalmopathy.

The sequence was collected from a woman between 18 and 29 years old with Graves disease. This rearrangement joins TRBV6-5 to TRBJ2-7; the D gene is possibly TRBD2 (5 bases). The material was peripheral blood mononuclear cells (PBMCs), obtained at new diagnosis, from a patient treated with antithyroid drugs. The CDR3 here is CASSYSPSRNYEQYF. CDR3 sequence (DNA): TGTGCCAGCAGTTACTCTCCTAGCAGAAATTACGAGCAGTACTTC.